The clone carrying this T cell receptor (beta chain) was picked up one time. This specimen comes from a study of cytomegalovirus exposure and HLA in healthy donors. Sequenced by immunoSEQ multiplex PCR; TCRdb stores in-frame clones only, minus some. Of about 56,000 clones in the sample, 93% are singletons; the top ten hold roughly 1.8%. Trimming pared 11 bases from V and 6 bases from J, leaving 16 bases between. The CDR3 loop spans 13 amino acids. Germline V CDR1 and CDR2: MDHEN, SYDVKM. The sequencing input was PBMCs. This clonotype originated in a woman younger than 35 in good health and CMV-seropositive. This rearrangement joins TRBV28 to TRBJ1-4, with no clear D. The CDR3 spells CAHRRVGDEKLFF. CDR3 DNA: TGTGCCCACCGGAGGGTTGGTGATGAAAAACTGTTTTTT.